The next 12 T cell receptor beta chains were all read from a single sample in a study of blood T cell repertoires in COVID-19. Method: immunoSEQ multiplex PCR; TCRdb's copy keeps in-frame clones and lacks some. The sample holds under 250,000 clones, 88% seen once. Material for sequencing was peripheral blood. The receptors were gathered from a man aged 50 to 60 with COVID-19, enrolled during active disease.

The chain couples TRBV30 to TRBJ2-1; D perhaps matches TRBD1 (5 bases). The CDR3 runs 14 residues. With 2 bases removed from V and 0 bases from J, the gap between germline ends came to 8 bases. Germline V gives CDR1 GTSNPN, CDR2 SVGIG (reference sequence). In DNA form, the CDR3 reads TGTGCCTGGAGTCAAGGGGCCTCCTACAATGAGCAGTTCTTC. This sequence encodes CAWSQGASYNEQFF.

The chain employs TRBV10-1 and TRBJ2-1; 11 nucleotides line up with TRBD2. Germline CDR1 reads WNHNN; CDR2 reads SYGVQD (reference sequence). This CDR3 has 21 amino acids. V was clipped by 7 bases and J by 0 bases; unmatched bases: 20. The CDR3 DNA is TGCGCCAGCATAGGAGGAGGCGGTAGCGGGAGGGCCCAAAGCTCCTACAATGAGCAGTTCTTC. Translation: CASIGGGGSGRAQSSYNEQFF.

The CDR3 DNA reads TGTGCCAGCAGTTACAGGTCGGGACTAAAATACAATGAGCAGTTCTTC. Amino acids: CASSYRSGLKYNEQFF. V usage is TRBV6-2 or TRBV6-3 and J usage is TRBJ2-1; 7 nucleotides line up with TRBD2. This CDR3 spans 16 amino acids. Germline V gene sequence: CDR1 MNHEY, CDR2 SVGEGT. V lost 2 bases and J lost 4; bases outside the gene matches: 8.

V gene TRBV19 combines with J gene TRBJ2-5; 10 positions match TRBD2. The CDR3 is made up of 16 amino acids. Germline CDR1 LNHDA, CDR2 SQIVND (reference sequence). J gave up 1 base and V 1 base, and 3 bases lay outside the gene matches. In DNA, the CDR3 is TGTGCCAGTAGTATAGTGGTAGCGGGAGGCCAAGAGACCCAGTACTTC. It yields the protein CASSIVVAGGQETQYF.

CDR3 loop: CASSLLAGWGDTQYF. Written as DNA, the CDR3 is TGTGCCAGCAGCTTACTAGCGGGGTGGGGAGATACGCAGTATTTT. V gene TRBV7-8 combines with J gene TRBJ2-3; 9 nucleotides match TRBD2. This CDR3 has 15 residues. Per germline, CDR1 SGHVS and CDR2 FQNEAQ. V was pared by 2 bases and J by 5 bases, with 5 bases of the junction left unmatched.

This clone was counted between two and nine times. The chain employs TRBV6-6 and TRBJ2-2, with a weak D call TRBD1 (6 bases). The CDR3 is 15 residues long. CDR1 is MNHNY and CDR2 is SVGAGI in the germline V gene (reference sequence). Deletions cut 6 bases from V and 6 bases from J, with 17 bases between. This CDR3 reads CASRPRQVHPGELFF. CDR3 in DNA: TGTGCCAGCAGACCAAGACAGGTACATCCCGGGGAGCTGTTTTTT.

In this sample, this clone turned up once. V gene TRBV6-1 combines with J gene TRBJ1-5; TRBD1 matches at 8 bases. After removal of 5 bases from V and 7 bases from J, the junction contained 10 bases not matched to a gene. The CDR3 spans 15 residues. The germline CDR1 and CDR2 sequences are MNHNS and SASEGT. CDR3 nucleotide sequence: TGTGCCAGCAGTCCCACCCAGGGGGCAGGGCAGCCCCAGCATTTT. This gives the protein CASSPTQGAGQPQHF.

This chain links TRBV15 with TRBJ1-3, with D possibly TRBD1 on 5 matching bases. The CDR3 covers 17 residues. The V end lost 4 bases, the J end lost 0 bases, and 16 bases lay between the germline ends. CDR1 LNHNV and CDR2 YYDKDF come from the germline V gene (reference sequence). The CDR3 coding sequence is TGTGCCACCAGCACAGAAGCGGGGGGGTCCTCTGGAAACACCATATATTTT. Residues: CATSTEAGGSSGNTIYF. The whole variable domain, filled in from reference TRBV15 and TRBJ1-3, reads DAMVIQNPRYQVTQFGKPVTLSCSQTLNHNVMYWYQQKSSQAPKLLFHYYDKDFNNEADTPDNFQSRRPNTSFCFLDIRSPGLGDTAMYLCATSTEAGGSSGNTIYFGEGSWLTVV.

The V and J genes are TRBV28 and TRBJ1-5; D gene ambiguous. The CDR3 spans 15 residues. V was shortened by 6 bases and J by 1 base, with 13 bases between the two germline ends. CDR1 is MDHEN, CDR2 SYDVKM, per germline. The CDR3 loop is CASRPSGLSNQPQHF. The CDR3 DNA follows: TGTGCCAGCAGGCCTTCGGGGTTGAGCAATCAGCCCCAGCATTTT.

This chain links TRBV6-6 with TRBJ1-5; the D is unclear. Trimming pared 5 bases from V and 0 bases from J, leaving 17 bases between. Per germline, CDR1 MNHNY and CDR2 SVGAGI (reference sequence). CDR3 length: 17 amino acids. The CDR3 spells CASSPPPHSFSNQPQHF. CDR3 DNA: TGTGCCAGCAGTCCACCCCCCCACAGTTTTAGCAATCAGCCCCAGCATTTT.

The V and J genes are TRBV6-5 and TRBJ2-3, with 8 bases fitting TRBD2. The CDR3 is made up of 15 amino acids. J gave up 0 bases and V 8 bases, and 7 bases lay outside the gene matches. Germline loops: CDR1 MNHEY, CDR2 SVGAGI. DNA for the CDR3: TGTGCCAGCGCCCCACTAGCGGAAAGCACAGATACGCAGTATTTT. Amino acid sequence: CASAPLAESTDTQYF.

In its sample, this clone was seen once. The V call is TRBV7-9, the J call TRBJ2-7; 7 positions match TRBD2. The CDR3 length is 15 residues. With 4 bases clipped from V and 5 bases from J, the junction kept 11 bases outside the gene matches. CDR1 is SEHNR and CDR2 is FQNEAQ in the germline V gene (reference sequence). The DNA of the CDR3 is TGTGCCAGCAGCTGGCCTCCAGCGGGGATCAACGAGCAGTACTTC. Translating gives CASSWPPAGINEQYF.